A single sample gave rise to the 10 T cell receptor beta chains below, sequenced in a study of Ad26.COV2.S vaccination and SARS-CoV-2 variants. TCRdb's table, derived via immunoSEQ multiplex PCR, lists solely in-frame clones and lacks some. The table includes around 400,000 clones, roughly 90% detected once. As for treatment: 19 received Ad26.COV2.S at low or high dose, single or two shots; about 5 received placebo; per-sample allocation not given. Samples were taken on day 63 after the first vaccine or placebo injection. The material was peripheral blood, obtained in a trial of Ad26.COV2.S vaccine versus placebo. The receptors were gathered from a person aged 18-65 years who received the Ad26.COV2.S COVID-19 vaccine or a placebo.

The V and J genes are TRBV5-1 and TRBJ2-7; the D gene is possibly TRBD1 (5 bases). The germline CDR1 and CDR2 sequences are SGHRS and YFSETQ. V was shortened by 1 base and J by 1 base, with 9 bases between the two germline ends. The CDR3 covers 14 residues. The chain's CDR3 is CASSLTGDSYEQYF. The CDR3 region has the DNA TGCGCCAGCAGCTTGACAGGTGATTCCTACGAGCAGTACTTC. Using reference TRBV5-1 and TRBJ2-7 for the parts outside the CDR3, the full variable domain is KAGVTQTPRYLIKTRGQQVTLSCSPISGHRSVSWYQQTPGQGLQFLFEYFSETQRNKGNFPGRFSGRQFSNSRSEMNVSTLELGDSALYLCASSLTGDSYEQYFGPGTRLTVT.

V and J are TRBV4-3 and TRBJ1-4; TRBD1 matches 8 bases. This CDR3 region has 16 residues. Trimming took 1 base from V and 8 from J; bases not matched to a gene: 9. The germline V gene has CDR1 LGHNA and CDR2 YSLEER. The CDR3 is CASSQGGDRGKEKLFF. Here the CDR3 DNA reads TGCGCCAGCAGCCAAGGGGGAGACAGGGGTAAAGAAAAACTGTTTTTT.

The chain couples TRBV11-2 to TRBJ1-1; TRBD1 matches 11 bases. CDR1 is SGHAT, CDR2 FQNNGV, per germline. CDR3 length: 16 residues. With 4 bases clipped from V and 3 bases from J, the junction kept 7 bases outside the gene matches. This CDR3 reads CASSSGDRGMDTEAFF. The CDR3, as DNA: TGTGCCAGCAGCTCGGGGGACAGGGGGATGGACACTGAAGCTTTCTTT.

CDR3 protein: CASRNRDYNEQFF. The CDR3 region has the DNA TGTGCCAGCAGAAACCGGGACTACAATGAGCAGTTCTTC. The V call is TRBV28, the J call TRBJ2-1; D is perhaps TRBD2 (5 bases). The CDR3 contains 13 residues. CDR1 is MDHEN and CDR2 is SYDVKM in the germline V gene. The V end lost 6 bases, the J end lost 3 bases, and 9 bases lay between the germline ends.

The V call is TRBV12-5, the J call TRBJ2-1; no clear D. This CDR3 spans 11 amino acids. Germline V gene sequence: CDR1 LGHNT, CDR2 FRNRAP. Trimming shortened V by 2 bases and J by 9 bases, and 5 bases separated the two germline ends. CDR3 region: CASGLSSEQFF. The CDR3, as DNA: TGTGCTAGTGGTTTGTCCAGTGAGCAGTTCTTC. The full variable domain, with the rest looked up from reference TRBV12-5 and TRBJ2-1, is DARVTQTPRHKVTEMGQEVTMRCQPILGHNTVFWYRQTMMQGLELLAYFRNRAPLDDSGMPKDRFSAEMPDATLATLKIQPSEPRDSAVYFCASGLSSEQFFGPGTRLTVL.

The V gene is TRBV9, the J gene TRBJ2-1; D is possibly TRBD1 or TRBD2 (7 bases each). This CDR3 has 15 amino acids. Germline CDR1 reads SGDLS; CDR2 reads YYNGEE. V was cut by 10 bases and J by 9 bases, with 26 bases left in between. The CDR3 coding sequence is TGTGCCGGAGGGGAGGGGGCACTCCTGGTCTTTGAGCAGTTCTTC. Protein sequence: CAGGEGALLVFEQFF.

The CDR3 DNA reads TGTGCCAGCAGAACCGGGACGGAGAGCACAGATACGCAGTATTTT. Its protein product is CASRTGTESTDTQYF. The V call is TRBV14, the J call TRBJ2-3; perhaps D is TRBD1 or TRBD2 (5 bases each). Germline lookup yields CDR1 SGHDN and CDR2 FVKESK. The CDR3 is 15 amino acids. V was trimmed by 6 bases and J by 0 bases, leaving 13 bases between them.

Of note for this clone: The same CDR3 arises from other DNA sequences in this sample as well. The chain uses TRBV28 and TRBJ2-3, with a tentative D call TRBD1 (6 bases). This CDR3 is 15 amino acids long. Germline CDR1 reads MDHEN; CDR2 reads SYDVKM. The germline V and J ends were trimmed by 3 bases and 3 bases, with 13 bases remaining between them. The CDR3 spells CASSLGGQGTDTQYF. In DNA form, the CDR3 reads TGTGCCAGCAGTTTGGGCGGGCAGGGGACAGATACGCAGTATTTT.

The chain has TRBV12-3 or TRBV12-4 and TRBJ1-1; D is uncertain. V lost 7 bases and J lost 0, with 9 bases in between. The CDR3 runs to 13 residues. The CDR3 region has the DNA TGTGCCAGCAATCTAGGGATGAACACTGAAGCTTTCTTT. This translates into CASNLGMNTEAFF.

The rearrangement joins TRBV2 to TRBJ2-3; D call uncertain. The V end lost 8 bases, the J end lost 6 bases, and 6 bases lay between the germline ends. Germline V gene data show CDR1 as SNHLY and CDR2 as FYNNEI. The CDR3 is made up of 10 amino acids. This CDR3 is CASFGDTQYF. DNA of the CDR3: TGTGCCAGCTTCGGGGATACGCAGTATTTT.